What follows are 22 T cell receptor beta chains derived from one specimen sequenced in a study of post-analysis software for immune sequencing data (dated by TCRdb to between 2015 and 2017). The paper's findings and limits, for the study overall: A few TRBV segments, including TRBV5-6, TRBV5-1 and TRBV20-1, were significantly more frequent in patients than controls.

Their antigen targets remain unknown. Receptor amplification or capture employed PCR. TCRdb names Illumina HiSeq 2500 as the instrument used. To reduce PCR and sequencing biases, unique molecular identifiers were incorporated into the TCR beta cDNA libraries. Using fastp trimming at Q25 and MiXCR clonotype assembly, TCRdb reanalyzed the public sequencing data and kept in-frame beta chains. Merged by CDR3 protein, the rows form single entries marked with the most common genes and DNA. The sample includes about 540,000 distinct CDR3 sequences, with roughly 34% observed a single time. 4.5% to 7.5% of the sample comes from the top ten. Sequencing was carried out using blood. Receptors originate from a girl aged 2-17 years with multiple sclerosis.

The chain carries TRBV7-2 and TRBJ1-5; D unclear. The length of the CDR3 is 16 residues. The V end lost 5 bases, the J end lost 7 bases, and 21 bases lay between the germline ends. Germline V CDR1 and CDR2: SGHTA, FQGNSA. This chain's CDR3 is CASSRIHTDPKQPQHF. The CDR3 DNA sequence: TGTGCCAGCAGCCGAATCCATACAGACCCGAAGCAGCCCCAGCATTTT.

This clonotype was seen a handful of times. The genes are TRBV25-1 and TRBJ2-1, with D uncertain. This CDR3 has 11 residues. Per the germline V gene, CDR1 is MGHDK and CDR2 is SYGVNS. The V and J ends lost 4 bases and 12 bases respectively, with 10 bases between them. The CDR3, as DNA: TGTGCCAGCAGTGCCAATTTGAGGCAGTTCTTC. It yields the protein CASSANLRQFF.

The rearrangement uses TRBV29-1 and TRBJ1-5; 7 bases match TRBD1. The CDR3 consists of 13 residues. Per germline, CDR1 SQVTM and CDR2 ANQGSEA. CDR3 protein: CGGTGTDNQPQHF. The CDR3 coding sequence is TGCGGCGGGACCGGGACAGATAATCAGCCCCAGCATTTT.

The gene calls are TRBV18 and TRBJ2-1; possibly TRBD1 for D (5 bases). The V end was cut by 3 bases, the J end by 4 bases, with 16 bases between. The germline CDR1 and CDR2 sequences are KGHSH and LQKENI. The CDR3 is 16 amino acids. CDR3 amino acids: CASSPGLVRTYNEQFF. The CDR3 DNA is TGTGCCAGCTCACCTGGTCTTGTCAGGACATACAATGAGCAGTTCTTC.

The rearrangement uses TRBV7-2 and TRBJ2-7; 8 nucleotides line up with TRBD1. V shed 2 bases, J shed 4 bases, and the junction held 10 bases outside the gene matches. Germline V gene sequence: CDR1 SGHTA, CDR2 FQGNSA. This CDR3 has 16 amino acids. As DNA, the CDR3 is TGTGCCAGCAGCTTAAGCCAGGGCAGGGGGCGATACGAGCAGTACTTC. This encodes CASSLSQGRGRYEQYF.

The chain is built from TRBV5-1 and TRBJ2-4; D remains unclear. CDR1 and CDR2 (germline): SGHRS, YFSETQ. V shed 0 bases and J shed 3 bases, with 4 bases lying between them. The CDR3 contains 13 residues. This chain's CDR3 is CASSLEGKNIQYF. In DNA form, the CDR3 reads TGCGCCAGCAGCTTGGAGGGCAAAAACATTCAGTACTTC.

This clonotype was seen only a few times. V gene TRBV6-1 combines with J gene TRBJ2-3, with 9 bases lining up with TRBD1. Germline V gene data show CDR1 as MNHNS and CDR2 as SASEGT. The J segment lost 3 bases and the V segment lost 7 bases, leaving 8 bases of the junction unmatched. CDR3 length: 15 residues. As DNA, the CDR3 is TGTGCCAGCACCACTACAGGGGGCTTGACAGATACGCAGTATTTT. Residues: CASTTTGGLTDTQYF.

The J gene is TRBJ2-1, the V gene TRBV11-3; D unclear. This CDR3 has 15 amino acids. Germline CDR1 is SGHNT and CDR2 is YENEEA. Trimming took 1 base from V and 3 from J, leaving 10 bases between them. In DNA form, the CDR3 reads TGTGCCAGCAGCTTAGGCCACAGCTTCTACAATGAGCAGTTCTTC. Translation: CASSLGHSFYNEQFF.

The gene calls are TRBV10-2 and TRBJ2-1, with D perhaps matching TRBD1 (6 bases). There are 15 residues in the CDR3. From germline, CDR1 is WSHSY and CDR2 SAAADI. V was shortened by 2 bases and J by 7 bases, with 15 bases between the two germline ends. CDR3 DNA: TGCGCCAGCAGTGAGCGGCAGGGGTTGAAGAATGAGCAGTTCTTC. It codes for CASSERQGLKNEQFF.

The rearrangement uses TRBV5-5 and TRBJ2-7, with 7 positions matching TRBD1. Germline loops: CDR1 SGHKS, CDR2 YYEKEE (reference sequence). J lost 1 base, V lost 3 bases, and 7 bases had no gene match. The CDR3 runs to 15 residues. DNA for the CDR3: TGTGCCAGCAGCTCCCTAGGACAGGATTCCTACGAGCAGTACTTC. Its protein is CASSSLGQDSYEQYF. The full variable domain, completed using reference TRBV5-5 and TRBJ2-7, is DAGVTQSPTHLIKTRGQQVTLRCSPISGHKSVSWYQQVLGQGPQFIFQYYEKEERGRGNFPDRFSARQFPNYSSELNVNALLLGDSALYLCASSSLGQDSYEQYFGPGTRLTVT.

CDR3 loop: CASSDSRGAGSTDTQYF. CDR3 coding DNA: TGTGCCAGCAGTGACTCGAGGGGGGCTGGTAGCACAGATACGCAGTATTTT. V and J are TRBV6-4 and TRBJ2-3; the D gene could be TRBD1 or TRBD2 (6 bases each). V lost 0 bases and J 0 bases, leaving 13 bases between the germline ends. CDR3 length: 17 residues. Per germline, CDR1 MRHNA and CDR2 SNTAGT.

This clonotype was observed a few times. The rearrangement links TRBV2 to TRBJ2-5; 8 bases match TRBD1. Trimming removed 7 bases from V and 4 bases from J; junction bases left unmatched: 8. The germline CDR1 and CDR2 sequences are SNHLY and FYNNEI. CDR3 length: 14 amino acids. The CDR3 region has the DNA TGTGCCAGCACCATCCAGGGGGCAGGAGAGACCCAGTACTTC. Its translation: CASTIQGAGETQYF.

The chain has TRBV5-1 and TRBJ2-1; possible D gene TRBD2, 6 bases. This CDR3 is 14 amino acids long. V was cut by 4 bases and J by 6 bases, with 14 bases left in between. From germline, CDR1 is SGHRS and CDR2 YFSETQ. The CDR3 DNA follows: TGCGCCAGCAGCGGAGGGGTTTCGGGCAATGAGCAGTTCTTC. Protein product: CASSGGVSGNEQFF.

The chain has TRBV7-9 and TRBJ2-4; unclear D gene. Trimming took off 0 bases at V and 0 bases at J, with 6 bases between the two ends. This CDR3 is built from 15 residues. CDR1 is SEHNR and CDR2 is FQNEAQ in the germline V gene (reference sequence). The CDR3 DNA reads TGTGCCAGCAGCTTAGCTAGCCTAGCCAAAAACATTCAGTACTTC. It is translated as CASSLASLAKNIQYF.

The chain is built from TRBV29-1 and TRBJ2-3; weak D call: TRBD1 (6 bases). Trimming cost V 5 bases and J 5 bases, with 17 bases left between them. The CDR3 totals 14 residues. Germline loops: CDR1 SQVTM, CDR2 ANQGSEA. The CDR3 sequence is CSVLTGPGGDTQYF. CDR3 in DNA: TGCAGCGTTCTGACAGGACCTGGGGGAGATACGCAGTATTTT.

This clonotype showed up just a few times. The gene calls are TRBV28 and TRBJ2-7; the D gene is possibly TRBD1 (7 bases). This CDR3 comprises 14 residues. Trimming stripped 10 bases from V and 6 bases from J, with 22 bases between. The germline gives CDR1 MDHEN, CDR2 SYDVKM. In nucleotides, the CDR3 is TGTGCCACCACAGGGAGGACAGGCTCCCCCGAGCAGTACTTC. It is translated as CATTGRTGSPEQYF.

This clonotype occurred a few times. CDR3 in DNA: TGTGCCAGCAGTGGCTCAGCTAGCGGGGGAATCGATGAGCAGTTCTTC. Amino acids: CASSGSASGGIDEQFF. The chain joins TRBV6-2 or TRBV6-3 to TRBJ2-1, with 10 bases fitting TRBD2. Germline lookup yields CDR1 MNHEY and CDR2 SVGEGT. Germline trimming cut 5 bases from V and 8 bases from J; bases unmatched to any gene: 12. CDR3 length: 16 residues.

This clonotype was detected many times. The chain couples TRBV6-1 to TRBJ2-7; no clear D gene. Germline V gene lookup returns CDR1 MNHNS and CDR2 SASEGT. This CDR3 comprises 12 residues. V lost 5 bases, J lost 3 bases, and 8 bases lay in between. CDR3 nucleotides: TGTGCCAGCAGTCCTTATGGCTACGAGCAGTACTTC. Translation gives CASSPYGYEQYF.

This clonotype was detected a few times. The V gene is TRBV11-1, the J gene TRBJ2-3, with 9 bases fitting TRBD2. The CDR3 contains 16 residues. Germline V lookup: CDR1 SGHAT, CDR2 FQDESV (reference sequence). V was clipped by 0 bases and J by 1 base; unmatched bases: 2. The CDR3 DNA sequence: TGTGCCAGCAGCTTAGCGGCTAGCGGGGGCACAGATACGCAGTATTTT. Translating gives CASSLAASGGTDTQYF.

This rearrangement joins TRBV7-2 to TRBJ1-4; TRBD1 might be the D (5 bases). This CDR3 contains 15 residues. Trimming removed 4 bases from V and 7 bases from J, with 16 bases in between. The germline gives CDR1 SGHTA, CDR2 FQGNSA. As DNA, the CDR3 is TGTGCCAGCAGCTCACCAAGGGCCGGGGGTGAAAAACTGTTTTTT. It encodes CASSSPRAGGEKLFF.

The chain is built from TRBV18 and TRBJ2-1; tentatively, D is TRBD1 (6 bases). The J call may be wrong; the DNA end is better matched by TRBJ2-7. CDR1 is KGHSH and CDR2 is LQKENI in the germline V gene. CDR3 size: 15 residues. CDR3 bases: TGTGCCAGCTCACCAGAACAGGGCCACGGCTACGAGCAGTACTTC. It encodes CASSPEQGHGYEQYF.

The chain links TRBV7-9 to TRBJ2-1; D unresolved. CDR3 length equals 12 residues. The V end was cut by 2 bases, the J end by 6 bases, with 5 bases between. Germline CDR1 SEHNR, CDR2 FQNEAQ (reference sequence). The CDR3 is CASSLHRNEQFF. CDR3 bases: TGTGCCAGCAGCTTACACCGCAATGAGCAGTTCTTC. The whole variable domain, remainder taken from reference TRBV7-9 and TRBJ2-1, is DTGVSQNPRHKITKRGQNVTFRCDPISEHNRLYWYRQTLGQGPEFLTYFQNEAQLEKSRLLSDRFSAERPKGSFSTLEIQRTEQGDSAMYLCASSLHRNEQFFGPGTRLTVL.